This T cell receptor (beta chain) appears in the sequencing data of a study of breast tumors, draining lymph nodes, adjacent tissues. This clonotype was detected many times. Its antigen is still unknown. General study results and limits: Data fit most tumor T cells coming from lymph node, expanding in tumor. That most tumor T cells come from lymph nodes remained unproven. Tumor repertoires ranked between lymph nodes and nontumor tissue in diversity, with V and J gene preferences.

TCRdb re-called the multiplex PCR reads through MiXCR, storing one row per CDR3 protein. This table has some 120,000 distinct CDR3 sequences, around 20% appearing once. The germline V and J ends were trimmed by 1 base and 4 bases, with 12 bases remaining between them. Germline V CDR1 and CDR2: SNHLY, FYNNEI. The CDR3 spans 15 residues. Breast cancer patients provided tissue from their axillary draining lymph nodes. Sequenced input: axillary lymph node tissue. This chain joins TRBV2 and TRBJ2-3, with D perhaps matching TRBD2 (5 bases). The TCR originated in a female donor with breast cancer. Some clones in this sample may be carry-over from other donors' samples. The DNA for the CDR3 is TGTGCCAGCAGTGAAGATCACGGGGTCGCAGATACGCAGTATTTT. It translates to CASSEDHGVADTQYF.